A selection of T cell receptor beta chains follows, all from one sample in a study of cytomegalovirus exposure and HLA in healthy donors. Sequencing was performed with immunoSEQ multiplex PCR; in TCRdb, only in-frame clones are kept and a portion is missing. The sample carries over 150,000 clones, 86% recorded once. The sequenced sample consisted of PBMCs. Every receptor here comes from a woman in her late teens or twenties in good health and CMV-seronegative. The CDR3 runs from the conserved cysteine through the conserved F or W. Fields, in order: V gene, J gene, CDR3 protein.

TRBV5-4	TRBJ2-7	CASSPPRQGLHEQYF
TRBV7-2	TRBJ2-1	CASRRRDRDDEQFF
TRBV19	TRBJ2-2	CASSIEGRRPGELFF
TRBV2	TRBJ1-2	CASRTRQVYTIYGYTF
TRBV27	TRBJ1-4	CASSLVGQGSSEKLFF
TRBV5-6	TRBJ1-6	CASSLSRDSSYNSPLHF
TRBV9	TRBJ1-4	CASSVLSTGEKLFF
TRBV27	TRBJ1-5	CASSLRGSNQPQHF
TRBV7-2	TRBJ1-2	CASSRQVNYGYTF
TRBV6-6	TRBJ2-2	CASSSSSPPTGELFF
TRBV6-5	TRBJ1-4	CASSPPGDEKLFF
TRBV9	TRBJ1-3	CASSVVMGNTIYF
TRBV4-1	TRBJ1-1	CASSPPTGMGTEAFF
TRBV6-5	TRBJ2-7	CASSTQGFSSYEQYF
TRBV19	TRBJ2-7	CASSVHRGRNEQYF
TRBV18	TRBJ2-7	CASSPSGTGGYEQYF
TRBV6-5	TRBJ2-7	CASSYSLAGEAEQYF
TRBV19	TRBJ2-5	CASSILPGGGFRETQYF
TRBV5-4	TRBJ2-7	CASSTGTISFPEGEQYF
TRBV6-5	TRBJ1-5	CASRGQGSNQPQHF
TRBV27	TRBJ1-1	CASSFRGGTEAFF
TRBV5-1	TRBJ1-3	CASSPDIYSGNTIYF
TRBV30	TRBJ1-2	CAWGQGGNYGYTF
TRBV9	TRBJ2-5	CASSPLGRARMGETQYF
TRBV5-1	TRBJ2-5	CASSLDNRGLETQYF
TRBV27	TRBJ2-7	CASSLRVPSGNTYEQYF
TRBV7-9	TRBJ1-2	CASSLGGGYTF
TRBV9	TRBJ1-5	CASSATGGGNQPQHF
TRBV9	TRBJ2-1	CASSVEGLPYNEQFF
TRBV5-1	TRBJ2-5	CASSLVADQETQYF
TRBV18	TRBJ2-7	CASSPEAGASYEQYF
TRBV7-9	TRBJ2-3	CASSSRLAGIGDTQYF
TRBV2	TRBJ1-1	CASSEPGQGGFNTEAFF
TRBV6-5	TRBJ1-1	CATRTGGEITEAFF
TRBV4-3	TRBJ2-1	CASSPRTSGKNHEQFF
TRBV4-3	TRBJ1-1	CASSQGLREADSLNTEAFF
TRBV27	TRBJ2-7	CASSPLGETVAYEQYF
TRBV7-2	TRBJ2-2	CASSYGLAVNTGELFF
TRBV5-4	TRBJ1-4	CASSFATSRKLFF
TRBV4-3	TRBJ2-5	CASSQELIPGEGAETQYF
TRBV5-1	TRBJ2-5	CASSSTGPETQYF
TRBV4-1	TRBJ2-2	CASSPGQGATGELFF
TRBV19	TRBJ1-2	CASTPTKSLGADYGYTF
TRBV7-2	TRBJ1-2	CASSLDHGGYYGYTF
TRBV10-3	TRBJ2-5	CAISESSYSQETQYF
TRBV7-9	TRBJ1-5	CASSSTGDSNQPQHF
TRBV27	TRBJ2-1	CASWTGNNEQFF
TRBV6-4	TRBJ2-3	CASSEEREPDTQYF
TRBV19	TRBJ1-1	CASSMWSFPGQGTEAFF
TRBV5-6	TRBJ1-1	CASSPPVNTEAFF
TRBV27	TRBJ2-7	CASRPKGTVLYEQYF
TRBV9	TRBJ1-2	CASSFLPRGRQNYGYTF